Presented here are 12 T cell receptor beta chains from one specimen sequenced in a study of T cell responses to AZD1222 COVID-19 vaccine. Here immunoSEQ multiplex PCR was the method, and the copy in TCRdb shows in-frame clones only, minus some. Of fewer than 150,000 clones listed, approximately 88% are singletons. The source material was peripheral blood, sampled on day 0 of AZD1222 vaccination. The receptor set was obtained from an adult in good health.

The genes are TRBV4-1 and TRBJ2-1, with D possibly TRBD1 on 6 matching bases. Trimming took 1 base from V and 0 from J, leaving 10 bases between them. The CDR3 is 16 amino acids. Germline CDR1 MGHRA, CDR2 YSYEKL. The CDR3 is CASSQALGGSYNEQFF. DNA of the CDR3: TGCGCCAGCAGCCAAGCTCTAGGGGGCTCCTACAATGAGCAGTTCTTC.

V is TRBV3-1 (or the pseudogene TRBV3-2) and J is TRBJ1-1, with TRBD1 matching 9 bases. The germline V gene encodes CDR1 LGHDT and CDR2 YNNKEL (reference sequence). Trimming removed 4 bases from V and 0 bases from J; junction bases left unmatched: 6. The CDR3 sequence is 16 residues long. The CDR3, as DNA: TGTGCCAGCAGCCCCGGGACAGGGAGAATGAACACTGAAGCTTTCTTT. Its translation: CASSPGTGRMNTEAFF.

This chain uses TRBV19 with TRBJ1-6; 9 bases fit TRBD1. Losses at the gene ends were 7 bases for V and 9 bases for J; bases not matched to a gene: 4. This CDR3 has 13 residues. Germline V CDR1 and CDR2: LNHDA, SQIVND (reference sequence). CDR3 sequence (DNA): TGTGCCAGTAAGGGACAGGGTAGTTCACCCCTCCACTTT. The encoded protein is CASKGQGSSPLHF.

The V call is TRBV4-1, the J call TRBJ1-1; D might be TRBD1 (5 bases). V was pared by 0 bases and J by 9 bases, with 14 bases between. This CDR3 is built from 14 residues. Germline V CDR1 and CDR2: MGHRA, YSYEKL. The CDR3 nucleotides are TGCGCCAGCAGCCAAGATCAATCAGGGAATCAAGCTTTCTTT. This encodes CASSQDQSGNQAFF.

The chain employs TRBV7-2 and TRBJ1-2; D possibly corresponds to TRBD1 (6 bases). The CDR3 consists of 15 residues. V was trimmed by 5 bases and J by 5 bases, leaving 18 bases between them. Germline loops: CDR1 SGHTA, CDR2 FQGNSA. The CDR3 loop reads CASSLGTGGGYGYTF. CDR3 nucleotides: TGTGCCAGCAGCCTCGGAACTGGAGGGGGTTATGGCTACACCTTC. The full variable domain, in which reference TRBV7-2 and TRBJ1-2 provide the parts outside the CDR3, is GAGVSQSPSNKVTEKGKDVELRCDPISGHTALYWYRQSLGQGLEFLIYFQGNSAPDKSGLPSDRFSAERTGGSVSTLTIQRTQQEDSAVYLCASSLGTGGGYGYTFGSGTRLTVV.

The chain couples TRBV5-1 to TRBJ2-1, with TRBD2 matching over 11 bases. With V trimmed by 0 bases and J by 4 bases, 6 bases remained unmatched. Germline values: CDR1 SGHRS, CDR2 YFSETQ. The CDR3 spans 17 residues. The CDR3 coding sequence is TGCGCCAGCAGCTTGGTTCCAGGGACTAGCGGTTACAATGAGCAGTTCTTC. Its protein is CASSLVPGTSGYNEQFF.

This clone has more than one count but fewer than ten. The chain is built from TRBV7-9 and TRBJ2-7, with TRBD2 matching 7 bases. Germline CDR1 reads SEHNR; CDR2 reads FQNEAQ (reference sequence). The CDR3 has 15 amino acids. J was trimmed by 0 bases and V by 5 bases; bases with no gene match: 7. CDR3 nucleotides: TGTGCCAGCAGCCACGGGACTACTGTCTCCTACGAGCAGTACTTC. Translated: CASSHGTTVSYEQYF.

This clone is a singleton in its sample. The V gene is TRBV29-1, the J gene TRBJ2-5; D unclear. This CDR3 is 13 amino acids long. Germline assignment: CDR1 SQVTM and CDR2 ANQGSEA. V was clipped by 5 bases and J by 4 bases, with 14 bases between them. For the CDR3, the DNA is TGCAGCGTTAGGGAAGTGGCGATAGAGACCCAGTACTTC. Its protein is CSVREVAIETQYF.

V is TRBV7-2 and J is TRBJ1-5; 7 bases agree with TRBD1. Trimming at V came to 1 base and at J to 6 bases, leaving 9 bases not matched to a gene. This CDR3 spans 16 amino acids. Germline V lookup: CDR1 SGHTA, CDR2 FQGNSA. CDR3 in DNA: TGTGCCAGCAGCTTAGTCGGGGGTAGACAGGGTCAGCCCCAGCATTTT. Encoded protein: CASSLVGGRQGQPQHF.

The J gene is TRBJ1-3, the V gene TRBV14, with a tentative D call TRBD1 (5 bases). CDR3 size: 17 residues. V dropped 1 base and J dropped 1 base, with 14 bases sitting between them. Germline CDR1 is SGHDN and CDR2 is FVKESK. In DNA, the CDR3 is TGTGCCAGCAGCCAAGGCCAGGGATTGATATCTGGAAACACCATATATTTT. Translation gives CASSQGQGLISGNTIYF.

The chain combines TRBV11-3 with TRBJ2-7; D is perhaps TRBD1 (5 bases). Trimming removed 4 bases from V and 4 bases from J, with 8 bases in between. Germline V gene data show CDR1 as SGHNT and CDR2 as YENEEA. The CDR3 length is 12 residues. CDR3 loop: CASSSSGYEQYF. The CDR3 DNA sequence: TGTGCCAGCAGCTCGTCAGGGTACGAGCAGTACTTC.

The CDR3 DNA follows: TGTGCCAGCAGCCCGCGACTAGCGGCTACGCAGTATTTT. It is translated as CASSPRLAATQYF. The chain uses TRBV14 and TRBJ2-3, with 9 nucleotides matching TRBD2. After removal of 4 bases from V and 8 bases from J, the junction contained 4 bases not matched to a gene. The CDR3 loop spans 13 amino acids. Per the germline V gene, CDR1 is SGHDN and CDR2 is FVKESK. Full variable domain (remainder filled in from reference TRBV14 and TRBJ2-3): EAGVTQFPSHSVIEKGQTVTLRCDPISGHDNLYWYRRVMGKEIKFLLHFVKESKQDESGMPNNRFLAERTGGTYSTLKVQPAELEDSGVYFCASSPRLAATQYFGPGTRLTVL.